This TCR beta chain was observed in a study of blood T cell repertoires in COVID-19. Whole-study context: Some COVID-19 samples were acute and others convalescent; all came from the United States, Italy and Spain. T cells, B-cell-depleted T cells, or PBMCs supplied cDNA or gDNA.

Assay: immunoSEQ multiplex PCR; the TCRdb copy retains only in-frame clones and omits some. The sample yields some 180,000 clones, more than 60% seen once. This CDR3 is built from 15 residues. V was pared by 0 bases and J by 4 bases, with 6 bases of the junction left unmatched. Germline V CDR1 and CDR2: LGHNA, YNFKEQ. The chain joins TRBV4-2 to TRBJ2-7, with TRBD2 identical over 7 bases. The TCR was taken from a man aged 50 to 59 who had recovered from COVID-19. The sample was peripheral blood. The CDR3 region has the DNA TGTGCCAGCAGCCAAGATCTAGCGGACCCATACGAGCAGTACTTC. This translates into CASSQDLADPYEQYF.